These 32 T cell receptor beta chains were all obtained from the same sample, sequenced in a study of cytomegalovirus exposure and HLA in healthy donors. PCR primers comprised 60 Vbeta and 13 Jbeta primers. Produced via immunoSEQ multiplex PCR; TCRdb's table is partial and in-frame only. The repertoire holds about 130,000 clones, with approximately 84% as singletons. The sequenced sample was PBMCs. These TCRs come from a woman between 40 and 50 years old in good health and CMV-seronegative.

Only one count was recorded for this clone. CDR3 amino acids: CASSDRGLGTGELFF. Here the CDR3 DNA reads TGTGCCAGCAGTGACAGGGGGCTAGGGACCGGGGAGCTGTTTTTT. The gene calls are TRBV2 and TRBJ2-2; 8 bases are a match to TRBD1. V lost 3 bases to trimming and J lost 5 bases; unmatched junction nucleotides: 5. CDR3 length equals 15 residues. The germline V gene has CDR1 SNHLY and CDR2 FYNNEI.

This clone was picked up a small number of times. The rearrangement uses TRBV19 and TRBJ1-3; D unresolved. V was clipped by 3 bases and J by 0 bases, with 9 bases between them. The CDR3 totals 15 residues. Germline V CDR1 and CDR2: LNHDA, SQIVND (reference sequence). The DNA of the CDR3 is TGTGCCAGTAGTATTTCCGGGAGCTCTGGAAACACCATATATTTT. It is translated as CASSISGSSGNTIYF.

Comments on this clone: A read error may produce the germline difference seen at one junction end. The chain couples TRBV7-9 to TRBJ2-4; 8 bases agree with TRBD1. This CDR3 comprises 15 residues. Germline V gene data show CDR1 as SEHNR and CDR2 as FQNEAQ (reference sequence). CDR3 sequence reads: CASSPPATGVNSQYF. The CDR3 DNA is TGTGCCAGCAGCCCTCCCGCGACAGGGGTAAACAGTCAGTACTTC.

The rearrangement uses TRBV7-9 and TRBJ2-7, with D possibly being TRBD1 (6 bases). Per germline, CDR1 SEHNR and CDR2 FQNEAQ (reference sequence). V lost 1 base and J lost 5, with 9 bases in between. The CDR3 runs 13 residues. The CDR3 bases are TGTGCCAGCAGCTTAGAGTCAGGGGACGAGCAGTACTTC. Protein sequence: CASSLESGDEQYF.

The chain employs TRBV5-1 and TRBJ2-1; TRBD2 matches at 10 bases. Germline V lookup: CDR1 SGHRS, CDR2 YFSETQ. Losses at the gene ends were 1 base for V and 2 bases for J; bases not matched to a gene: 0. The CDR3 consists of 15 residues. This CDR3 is CASSLTSGAYNEQFF. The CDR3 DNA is TGCGCCAGCAGCTTGACTAGCGGGGCCTACAATGAGCAGTTCTTC.

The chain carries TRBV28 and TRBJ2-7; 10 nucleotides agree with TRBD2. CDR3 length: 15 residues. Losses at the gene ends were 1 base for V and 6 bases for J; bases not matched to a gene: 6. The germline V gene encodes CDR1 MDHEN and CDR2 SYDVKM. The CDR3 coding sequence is TGTGCCAGCAGTTTATTAGCAGCGGGAGGGCCCGAGCAGTACTTC. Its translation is CASSLLAAGGPEQYF.

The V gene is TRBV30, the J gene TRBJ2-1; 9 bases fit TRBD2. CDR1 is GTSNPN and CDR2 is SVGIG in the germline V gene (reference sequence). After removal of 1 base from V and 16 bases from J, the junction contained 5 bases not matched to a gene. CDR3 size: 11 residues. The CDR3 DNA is TGTGCCTGGAGTGCCGGGACTAGCTGTTTCTTC. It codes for CAWSAGTSCFF. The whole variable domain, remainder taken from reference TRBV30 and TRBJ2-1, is SQTIHQWPATLVQPVGSPLSLECTVEGTSNPNLYWYRQAAGRGLQLLFYSVGIGQISSEVPQNLSASRPQDRQFILSSKKLLLSDSGFYLCAWSAGTSCFFGPGTRLTVL.

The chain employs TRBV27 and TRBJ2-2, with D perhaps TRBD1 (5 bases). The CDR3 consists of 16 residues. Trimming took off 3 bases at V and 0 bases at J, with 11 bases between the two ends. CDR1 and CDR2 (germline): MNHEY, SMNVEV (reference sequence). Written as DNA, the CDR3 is TGTGCCAGCAGTTTGATGGGGCAGGCGAACACCGGGGAGCTGTTTTTT. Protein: CASSLMGQANTGELFF.

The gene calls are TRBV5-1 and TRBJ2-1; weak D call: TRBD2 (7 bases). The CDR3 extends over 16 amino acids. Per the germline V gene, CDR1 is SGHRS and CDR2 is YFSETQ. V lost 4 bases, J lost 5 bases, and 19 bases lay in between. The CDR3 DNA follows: TGCGCCAGCAGCGACCCGATCCCGGGGGGCCACAATGAGCAGTTCTTC. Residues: CASSDPIPGGHNEQFF. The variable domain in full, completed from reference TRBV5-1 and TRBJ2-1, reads KAGVTQTPRYLIKTRGQQVTLSCSPISGHRSVSWYQQTPGQGLQFLFEYFSETQRNKGNFPGRFSGRQFSNSRSEMNVSTLELGDSALYLCASSDPIPGGHNEQFFGPGTRLTVL.

The CDR3 loop is CASSWIGQVSSSLYGYTF. The CDR3 coding sequence is TGCGCCAGCAGCTGGATCGGCCAGGTCTCATCTTCTCTCTATGGCTACACCTTC. The rearrangement links TRBV5-1 to TRBJ1-2; no clear D gene. Trimming cost V 3 bases and J 4 bases, with 25 bases left between them. The CDR3 length is 18 residues. Germline assignment: CDR1 SGHRS and CDR2 YFSETQ.

CDR3 bases: TGTGCCAGCAGTTTAAGGCTAGCGGGGTACACCGGGGAGCTGTTTTTT. This encodes CASSLRLAGYTGELFF. The chain employs TRBV28 and TRBJ2-2, with TRBD2 matching over 9 bases. Trimming cost V 2 bases and J 3 bases; bases outside gene matches: 4. The CDR3 sequence is 16 residues long. Germline loops: CDR1 MDHEN, CDR2 SYDVKM.

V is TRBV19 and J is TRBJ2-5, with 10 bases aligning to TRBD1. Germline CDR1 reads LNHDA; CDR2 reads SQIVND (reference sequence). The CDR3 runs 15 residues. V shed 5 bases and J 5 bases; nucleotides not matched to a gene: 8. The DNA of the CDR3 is TGTGCCAGTAGTGTAACGACAGGGGGCCTGGAGACCCAGTACTTC. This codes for CASSVTTGGLETQYF.

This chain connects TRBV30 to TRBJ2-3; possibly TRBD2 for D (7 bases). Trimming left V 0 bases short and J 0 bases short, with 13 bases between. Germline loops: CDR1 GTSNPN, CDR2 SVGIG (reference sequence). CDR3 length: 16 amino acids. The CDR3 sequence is CAWSVQGGGSTDTQYF. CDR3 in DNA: TGTGCCTGGAGTGTTCAGGGCGGGGGCAGCACAGATACGCAGTATTTT. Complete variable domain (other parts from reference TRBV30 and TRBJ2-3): SQTIHQWPATLVQPVGSPLSLECTVEGTSNPNLYWYRQAAGRGLQLLFYSVGIGQISSEVPQNLSASRPQDRQFILSSKKLLLSDSGFYLCAWSVQGGGSTDTQYFGPGTRLTVL.

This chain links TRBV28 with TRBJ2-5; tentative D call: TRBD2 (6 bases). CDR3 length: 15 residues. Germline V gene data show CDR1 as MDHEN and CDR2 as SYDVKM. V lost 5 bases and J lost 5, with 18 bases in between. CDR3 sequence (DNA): TGTGCCAGCAGTCCGTGGGACTTAGGGGAGGAGACCCAGTACTTC. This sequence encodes CASSPWDLGEETQYF.

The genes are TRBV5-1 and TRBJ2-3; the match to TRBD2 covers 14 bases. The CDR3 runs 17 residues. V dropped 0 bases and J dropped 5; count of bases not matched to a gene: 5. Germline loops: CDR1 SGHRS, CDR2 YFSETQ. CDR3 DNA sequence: TGCGCCAGCAGCTTGGGGGGACTAGCGGGAGTTGGAGATACGCAGTATTTT. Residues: CASSLGGLAGVGDTQYF.

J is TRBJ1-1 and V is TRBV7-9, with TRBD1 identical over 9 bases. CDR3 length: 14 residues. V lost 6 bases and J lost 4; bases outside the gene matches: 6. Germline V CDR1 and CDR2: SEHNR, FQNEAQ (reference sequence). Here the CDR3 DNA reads TGTGCCAGCAGTTTCGGACAGGGGATCACTGAAGCTTTCTTT. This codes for CASSFGQGITEAFF.

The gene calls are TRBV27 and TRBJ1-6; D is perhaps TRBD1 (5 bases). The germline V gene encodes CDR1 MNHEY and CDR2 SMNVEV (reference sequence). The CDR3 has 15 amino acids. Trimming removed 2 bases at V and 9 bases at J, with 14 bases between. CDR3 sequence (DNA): TGTGCCAGCAGTTTAGGGGGGGAAAGGATTTCACCCCTCCACTTT. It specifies CASSLGGERISPLHF.

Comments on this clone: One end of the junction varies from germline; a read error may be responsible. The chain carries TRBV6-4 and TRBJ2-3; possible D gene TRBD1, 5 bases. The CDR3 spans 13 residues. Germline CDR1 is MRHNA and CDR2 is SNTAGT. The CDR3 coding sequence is TGTACCAGCAGTGAATCAGGGTACGATACGCAGTATTTT. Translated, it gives CTSSESGYDTQYF.

The DNA for the CDR3 is TGTGCCAGCAGTCCTCCAATGGAGCGGGGGCCGTGGTACTTC. This codes for CASSPPMERGPWYF. This chain connects TRBV28 to TRBJ2-7, with TRBD2 matching over 8 bases. The junction had 15 bases not matched to a gene; V was cut back by 5 bases and J by 12 bases. CDR3 size: 14 residues. The germline V gene has CDR1 MDHEN and CDR2 SYDVKM.

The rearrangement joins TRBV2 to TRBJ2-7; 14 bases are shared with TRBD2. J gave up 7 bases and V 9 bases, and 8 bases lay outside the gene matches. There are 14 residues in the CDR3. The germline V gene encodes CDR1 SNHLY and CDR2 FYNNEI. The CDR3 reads CARRGLAGAWEQYF. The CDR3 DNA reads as TGTGCCAGGAGGGGACTAGCGGGGGCATGGGAGCAGTACTTC.

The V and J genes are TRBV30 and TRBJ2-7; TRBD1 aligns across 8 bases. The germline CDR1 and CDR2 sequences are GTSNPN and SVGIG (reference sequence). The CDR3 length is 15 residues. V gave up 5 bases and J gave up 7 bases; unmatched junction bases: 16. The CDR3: CAWARVGRGQGEQYF. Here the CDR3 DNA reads TGTGCCTGGGCGAGGGTTGGCAGGGGGCAAGGTGAGCAGTACTTC.

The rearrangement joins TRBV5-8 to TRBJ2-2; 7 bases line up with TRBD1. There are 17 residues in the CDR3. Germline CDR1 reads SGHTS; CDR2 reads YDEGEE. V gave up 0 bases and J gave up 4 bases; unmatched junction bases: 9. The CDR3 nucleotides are TGTGCCAGCAGCTTGGGATCCGGGACAGACTTCACCGGGGAGCTGTTTTTT. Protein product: CASSLGSGTDFTGELFF.

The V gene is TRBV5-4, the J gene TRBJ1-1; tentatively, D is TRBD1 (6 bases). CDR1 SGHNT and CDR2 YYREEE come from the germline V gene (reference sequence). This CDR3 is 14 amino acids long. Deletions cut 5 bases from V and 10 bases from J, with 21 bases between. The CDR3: CASSFGGGESGAFF. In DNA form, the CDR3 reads TGTGCCAGCAGTTTTGGGGGGGGCGAGTCAGGAGCTTTCTTT.

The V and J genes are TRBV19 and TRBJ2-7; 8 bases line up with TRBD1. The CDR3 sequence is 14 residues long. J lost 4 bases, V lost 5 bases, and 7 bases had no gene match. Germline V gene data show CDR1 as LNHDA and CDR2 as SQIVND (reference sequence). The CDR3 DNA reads TGTGCCAGTAGTGCAGGGGGCGTTGGGTACGAGCAGTACTTC. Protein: CASSAGGVGYEQYF.

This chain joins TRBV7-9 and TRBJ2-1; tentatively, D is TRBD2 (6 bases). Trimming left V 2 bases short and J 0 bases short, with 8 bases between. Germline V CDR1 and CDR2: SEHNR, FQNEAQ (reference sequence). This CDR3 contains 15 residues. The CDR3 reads CASSLPGGSYNEQFF. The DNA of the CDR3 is TGTGCCAGCAGCTTACCCGGGGGCTCCTACAATGAGCAGTTCTTC.

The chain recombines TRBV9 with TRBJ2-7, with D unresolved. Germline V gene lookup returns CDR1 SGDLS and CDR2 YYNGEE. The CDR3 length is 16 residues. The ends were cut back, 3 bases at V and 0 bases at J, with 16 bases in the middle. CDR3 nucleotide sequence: TGTGCCAGCAGCGAGAGGAGCGACTGGAGCTCCTACGAGCAGTACTTC. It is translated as CASSERSDWSSYEQYF.

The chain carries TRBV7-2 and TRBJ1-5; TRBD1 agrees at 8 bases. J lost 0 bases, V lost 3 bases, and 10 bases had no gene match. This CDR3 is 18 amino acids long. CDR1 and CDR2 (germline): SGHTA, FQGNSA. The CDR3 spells CASSLSGAGQVSNQPQHF. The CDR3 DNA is TGTGCCAGCAGCTTGAGTGGTGCGGGACAGGTTAGCAATCAGCCCCAGCATTTT. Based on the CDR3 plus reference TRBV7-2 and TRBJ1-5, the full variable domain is GAGVSQSPSNKVTEKGKDVELRCDPISGHTALYWYRQSLGQGLEFLIYFQGNSAPDKSGLPSDRFSAERTGGSVSTLTIQRTQQEDSAVYLCASSLSGAGQVSNQPQHFGDGTRLSIL.

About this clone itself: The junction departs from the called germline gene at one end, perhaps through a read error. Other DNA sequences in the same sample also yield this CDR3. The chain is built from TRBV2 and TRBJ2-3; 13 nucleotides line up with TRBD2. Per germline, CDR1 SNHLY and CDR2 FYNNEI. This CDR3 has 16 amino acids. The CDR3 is CASSHRTSGSTDTQYF. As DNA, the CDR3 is TGTGCCAGCAGTCATCGGACTAGCGGGAGCACAGATACACAGTATTTT.

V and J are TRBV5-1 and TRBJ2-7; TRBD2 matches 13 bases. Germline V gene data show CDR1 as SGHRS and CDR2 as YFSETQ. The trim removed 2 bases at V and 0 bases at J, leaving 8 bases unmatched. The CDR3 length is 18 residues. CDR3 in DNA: TGCGCCAGCAGCTTCGGGACTAGCGGGATAATGGGCTCCTACGAGCAGTACTTC. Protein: CASSFGTSGIMGSYEQYF. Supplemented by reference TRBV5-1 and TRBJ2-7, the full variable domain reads KAGVTQTPRYLIKTRGQQVTLSCSPISGHRSVSWYQQTPGQGLQFLFEYFSETQRNKGNFPGRFSGRQFSNSRSEMNVSTLELGDSALYLCASSFGTSGIMGSYEQYFGPGTRLTVT.

The CDR3 DNA reads as TGTGCCAGCAGCGTAGATTACACCTTGAGCACAGATACGCAGTATTTT. It encodes CASSVDYTLSTDTQYF. The J gene is TRBJ2-3, the V gene TRBV9; D gene uncertain. The CDR3 extends over 16 amino acids. V lost 0 bases to trimming and J lost 0 bases, with 11 bases between them. Germline CDR1 SGDLS, CDR2 YYNGEE.

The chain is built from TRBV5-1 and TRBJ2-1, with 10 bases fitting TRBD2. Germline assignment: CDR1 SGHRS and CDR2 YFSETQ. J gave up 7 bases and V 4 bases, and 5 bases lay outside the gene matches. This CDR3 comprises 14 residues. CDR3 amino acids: CASSPSGRENEQFF. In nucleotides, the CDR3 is TGCGCCAGCAGCCCCAGCGGGAGGGAAAATGAGCAGTTCTTC.

The CDR3 region is CASGRNNSPLHF. CDR3 bases: TGTGCCAGCGGGAGAAATAATTCACCCCTCCACTTT. The rearrangement uses TRBV27 and TRBJ1-6; no firm D call. The germline V and J ends were trimmed by 8 bases and 5 bases, with 7 bases remaining between them. Germline V gives CDR1 MNHEY, CDR2 SMNVEV (reference sequence). This CDR3 region has 12 residues.